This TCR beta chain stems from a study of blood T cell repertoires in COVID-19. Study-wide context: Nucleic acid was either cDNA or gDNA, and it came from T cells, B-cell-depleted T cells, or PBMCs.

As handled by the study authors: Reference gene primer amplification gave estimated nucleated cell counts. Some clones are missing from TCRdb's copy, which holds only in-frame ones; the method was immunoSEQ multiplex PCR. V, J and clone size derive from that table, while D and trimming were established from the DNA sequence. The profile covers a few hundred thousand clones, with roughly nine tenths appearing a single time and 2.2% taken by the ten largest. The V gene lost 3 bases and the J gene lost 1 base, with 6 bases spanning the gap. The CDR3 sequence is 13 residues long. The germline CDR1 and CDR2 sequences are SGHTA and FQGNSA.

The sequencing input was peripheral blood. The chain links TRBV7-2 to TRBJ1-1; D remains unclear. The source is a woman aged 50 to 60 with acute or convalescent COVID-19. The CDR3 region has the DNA TGTGCCAGCAGCTTGCGGTGGAACACTGAAGCTTTCTTT. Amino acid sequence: CASSLRWNTEAFF.